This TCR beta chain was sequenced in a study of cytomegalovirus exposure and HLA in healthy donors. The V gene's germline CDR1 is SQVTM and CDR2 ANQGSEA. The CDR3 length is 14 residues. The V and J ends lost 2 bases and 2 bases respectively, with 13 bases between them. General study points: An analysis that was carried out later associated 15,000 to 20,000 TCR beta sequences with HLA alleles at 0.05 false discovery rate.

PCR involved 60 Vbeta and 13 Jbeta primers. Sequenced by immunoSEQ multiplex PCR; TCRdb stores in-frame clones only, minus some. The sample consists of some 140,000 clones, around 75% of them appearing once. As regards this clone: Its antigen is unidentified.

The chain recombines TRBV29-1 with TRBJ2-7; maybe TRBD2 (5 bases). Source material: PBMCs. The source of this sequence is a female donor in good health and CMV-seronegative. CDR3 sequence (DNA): TGCAGCGTTGAACAGCCGGCTAGCCCCTACGAGCAGTACTTC. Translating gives CSVEQPASPYEQYF.